Listed below are T cell receptor beta chains from one sample, sequenced in a study of blood T cell repertoires in COVID-19. The repertoire was sequenced with immunoSEQ multiplex PCR; TCRdb's copy has only in-frame clones and lacks some. The repertoire consists of around 260,000 clones, with around 90% occurring once and the leading ten covering approximately 2.6%. Sequencing was done on a sample of peripheral blood. These receptors were taken from a person under 35 with COVID-19, enrolled during active disease. Both conserved end residues are trimmed from each CDR3.

V gene	J gene	CDR3 protein
TRBV4-3	TRBJ1-5	ASSRGQGKGQPQH
TRBV28	TRBJ1-4	ASSLQGSSKLF
TRBV4-1	TRBJ2-1	ASSPGGGVNEQF
TRBV4-1	TRBJ2-7	ASSQADGAEQY
TRBV30	TRBJ1-2	AWSPREAYGYT
TRBV28	TRBJ2-3	ASSLLRGWSDTQY
TRBV14	TRBJ2-3	ASSQDGALAGGRDTQY
TRBV6-5	TRBJ2-7	ASMGQGANYEQY
TRBV19	TRBJ2-1	ASSIDPDNEQF
TRBV7-7	TRBJ2-5	ASSLSGGETQY
TRBV6-5	TRBJ1-5	ASSRTGAQPQH
TRBV10-3	TRBJ1-6	AISPRDPADSPLH
TRBV30	TRBJ1-2	AYRKDTTGEITHGYT
TRBV6-1	TRBJ1-2	ASSEASQVPYGYT
TRBV12-3/TRBV12-4	TRBJ1-1	ASSLARQVEAF
TRBV7-9	TRBJ1-2	ASSLQGWDGYT